The TCR beta chain described here comes from a study of T cell repertoires in cytomegalovirus infection. Study-level information: TCR beta signatures that were public indicated CMV infection and matching HLA type.

TCRdb independently ran MiXCR on the reads; one entry per CDR3 protein. The profile shows roughly 51,000 distinct CDR3 sequences, around 18% of them singletons. With 2 bases clipped from V and 4 bases from J, the junction kept 10 bases outside the gene matches. Germline values: CDR1 SGHTA, CDR2 FQGNSA. This CDR3 is 17 amino acids long. As for this clonotype: Its antigen is currently unknown.

The starting material was CD8+ T cells from cultured PBMCs, obtained from culture after CMV antigen stimulation. This TCR came from a human donor in good health (CMV status not recorded). Some clones in this sample may be carry-over from other donors' samples. The V gene is TRBV7-2, the J gene TRBJ2-1; 8 bases align to TRBD2. DNA for the CDR3: TGTGCCAGCAGCTTAAAGGGGCGGGGGGCAATATACAATGAGCAGTTCTTC. This translates into CASSLKGRGAIYNEQFF.